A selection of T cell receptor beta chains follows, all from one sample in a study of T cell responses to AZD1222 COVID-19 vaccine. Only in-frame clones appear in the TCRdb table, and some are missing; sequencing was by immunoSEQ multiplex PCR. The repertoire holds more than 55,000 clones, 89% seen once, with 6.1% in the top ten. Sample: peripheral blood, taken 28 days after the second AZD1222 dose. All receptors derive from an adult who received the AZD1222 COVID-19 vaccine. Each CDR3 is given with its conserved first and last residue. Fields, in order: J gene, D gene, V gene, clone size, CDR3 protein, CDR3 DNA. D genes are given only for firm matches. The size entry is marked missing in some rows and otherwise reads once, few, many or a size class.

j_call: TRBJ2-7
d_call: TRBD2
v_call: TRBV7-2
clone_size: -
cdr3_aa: CASTLAGGPYEQYF
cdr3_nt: TGTGCCAGCACCTTAGCGGGAGGGCCATACGAGCAGTACTTC

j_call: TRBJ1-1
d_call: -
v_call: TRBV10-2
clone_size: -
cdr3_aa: CASRAGEAFF
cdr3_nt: TGCGCCAGCAGAGCCGGTGAAGCTTTCTTT

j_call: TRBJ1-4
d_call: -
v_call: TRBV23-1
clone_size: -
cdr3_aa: CASSHAPPGDEKLFF
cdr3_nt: TGCGCCAGCAGCCATGCTCCCCCTGGGGATGAAAAACTGTTTTTT

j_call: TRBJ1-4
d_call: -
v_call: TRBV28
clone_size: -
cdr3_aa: CASSLGGRNEKLFF
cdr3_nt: TGTGCCAGCAGTTTAGGGGGCCGTAATGAAAAACTGTTTTTT

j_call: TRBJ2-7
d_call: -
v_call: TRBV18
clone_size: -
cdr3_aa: CASSPAGVTEQYF
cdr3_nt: TGTGCCAGCTCACCGGCGGGTGTGACTGAGCAGTACTTC

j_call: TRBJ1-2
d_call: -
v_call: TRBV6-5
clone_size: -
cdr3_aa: CASKEGMSYGYTF
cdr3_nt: TGTGCCAGCAAGGAGGGGATGAGCTATGGCTACACCTTC

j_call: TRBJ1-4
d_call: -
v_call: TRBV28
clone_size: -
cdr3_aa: CASSLEGGKLFF
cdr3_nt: TGTGCCAGCAGTTTGGAGGGAGGAAAACTGTTTTTT

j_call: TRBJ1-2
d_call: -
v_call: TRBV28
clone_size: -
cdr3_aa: CASTINRAYGYTF
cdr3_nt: TGTGCCAGCACCATAAACCGGGCCTATGGCTACACCTTC

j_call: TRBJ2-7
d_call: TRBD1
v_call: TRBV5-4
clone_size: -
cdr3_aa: CASSNRDRRSEQYF
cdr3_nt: TGTGCCAGCAGCAACCGGGACAGGCGTAGTGAGCAGTACTTC

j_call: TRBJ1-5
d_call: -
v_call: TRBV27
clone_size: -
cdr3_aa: CASRENSNQPQHF
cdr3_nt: TGTGCCAGCAGGGAAAATAGCAATCAGCCCCAGCATTTT

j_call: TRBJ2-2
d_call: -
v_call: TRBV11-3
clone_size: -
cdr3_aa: CASSLLRTGELFF
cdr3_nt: TGTGCCAGCAGCTTATTGAGGACCGGGGAGCTGTTTTTT

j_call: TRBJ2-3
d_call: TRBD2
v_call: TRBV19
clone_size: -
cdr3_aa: CASSPKGAGFTDTQYF
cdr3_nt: TGTGCCAGTAGTCCCAAGGGAGCGGGGTTCACAGATACGCAGTATTTT

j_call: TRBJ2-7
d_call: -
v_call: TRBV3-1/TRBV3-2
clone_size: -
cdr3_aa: CASRDISSYEQYF
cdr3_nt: TGTGCCAGCAGGGACATTTCGTCCTACGAGCAGTACTTC

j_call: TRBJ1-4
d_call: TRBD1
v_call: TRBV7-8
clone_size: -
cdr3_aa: CASTKDRGNEKLFF
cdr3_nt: TGTGCCAGCACAAAGGACAGGGGGAATGAAAAACTGTTTTTT

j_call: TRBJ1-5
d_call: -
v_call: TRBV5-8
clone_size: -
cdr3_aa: CASSLGAGASNQPQHF
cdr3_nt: TGTGCCAGCAGCTTGGGGGCAGGGGCGAGCAATCAGCCCCAGCATTTT

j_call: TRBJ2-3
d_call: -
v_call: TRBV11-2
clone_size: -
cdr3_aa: CASSFRGGRVDTQYF
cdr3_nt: TGTGCCAGCAGCTTTAGGGGGGGTAGGGTGGATACGCAGTATTTT

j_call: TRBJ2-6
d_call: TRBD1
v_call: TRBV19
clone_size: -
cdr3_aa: CASSITGTGGVSGANVLTF
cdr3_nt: TGTGCCAGTAGTATTACCGGGACAGGGGGAGTCTCTGGGGCCAACGTCCTGACTTTC

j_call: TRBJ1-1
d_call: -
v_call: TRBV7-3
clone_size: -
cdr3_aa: CASSSQQGRTEAFF
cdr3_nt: TGTGCCAGCAGCTCGCAACAGGGCCGAACTGAAGCTTTCTTT

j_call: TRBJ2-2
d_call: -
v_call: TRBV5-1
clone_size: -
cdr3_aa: CASSLGGGGGGELFF
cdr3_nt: TGCGCCAGCAGCTTGGGCGGCGGGGGCGGCGGGGAGCTGTTTTTT

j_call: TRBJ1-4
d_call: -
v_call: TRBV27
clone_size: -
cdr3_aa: CASSRGGLDEKLFF
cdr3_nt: TGTGCCAGCAGTCGGGGCGGCTTGGATGAAAAACTGTTTTTT

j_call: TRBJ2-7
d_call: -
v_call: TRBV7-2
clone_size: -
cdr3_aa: CASSLGPDYEQYF
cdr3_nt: TGTGCCAGCAGCTTAGGACCGGACTACGAGCAGTACTTC

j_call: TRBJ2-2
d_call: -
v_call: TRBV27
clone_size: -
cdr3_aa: CASSISTSANTGELFF
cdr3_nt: TGTGCCAGCAGTATTTCGACAAGTGCGAACACCGGGGAGCTGTTTTTT

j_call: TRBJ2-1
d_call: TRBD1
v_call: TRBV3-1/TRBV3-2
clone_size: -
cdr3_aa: CASSPSSGGAGNEQFF
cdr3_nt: TGTGCCAGCAGCCCCTCTTCAGGGGGCGCAGGGAATGAGCAGTTCTTC

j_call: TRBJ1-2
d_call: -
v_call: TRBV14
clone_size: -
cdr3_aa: CASSQGRGSTF
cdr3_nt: TGTGCCAGCAGCCAAGGCCGGGGTTCGACCTTC

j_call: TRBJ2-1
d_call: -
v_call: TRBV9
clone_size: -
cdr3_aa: CASSVSYNEQFF
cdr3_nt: TGTGCCAGCAGCGTAAGCTACAATGAGCAGTTCTTC

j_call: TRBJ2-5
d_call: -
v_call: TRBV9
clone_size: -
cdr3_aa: CASSISGGTAFLTDQETQYF
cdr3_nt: TGTGCCAGCAGCATCAGCGGCGGGACAGCGTTTTTAACCGACCAAGAGACCCAGTACTTC

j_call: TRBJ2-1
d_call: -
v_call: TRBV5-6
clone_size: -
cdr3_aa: CASSLGPSNSYNEQFF
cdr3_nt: TGTGCCAGCAGCTTGGGTCCCTCGAACTCCTACAATGAGCAGTTCTTC

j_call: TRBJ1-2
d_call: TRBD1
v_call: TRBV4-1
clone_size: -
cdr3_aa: CASSQVPGTGIDYGYTF
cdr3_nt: TGCGCCAGCAGCCAAGTCCCCGGGACAGGCATAGACTATGGCTACACCTTC

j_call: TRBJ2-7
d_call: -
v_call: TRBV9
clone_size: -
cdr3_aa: CASSVTRGKGEQYF
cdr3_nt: TGTGCCAGCAGCGTCACAAGGGGTAAGGGCGAGCAGTACTTC

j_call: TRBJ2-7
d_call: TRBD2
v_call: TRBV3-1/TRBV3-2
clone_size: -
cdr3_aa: CASSQRPWSGSSYEQYF
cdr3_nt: TGTGCCAGCAGCCAACGACCTTGGAGCGGGAGCTCCTACGAGCAGTACTTC

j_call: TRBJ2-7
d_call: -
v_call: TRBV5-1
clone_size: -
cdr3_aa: CASSLGEESSYEQYF
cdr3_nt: TGCGCCAGCAGCTTGGGGGAGGAGAGCTCCTACGAGCAGTACTTC

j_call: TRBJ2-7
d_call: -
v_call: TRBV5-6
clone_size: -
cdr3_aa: CASSSLYEQYF
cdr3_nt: TGTGCCAGCAGCTCTTTATACGAGCAGTACTTC

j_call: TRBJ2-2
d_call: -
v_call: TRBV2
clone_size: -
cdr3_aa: CASSGRDTLSTGELFF
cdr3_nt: TGTGCCAGCAGTGGAAGGGACACCCTTAGCACCGGGGAGCTGTTTTTT

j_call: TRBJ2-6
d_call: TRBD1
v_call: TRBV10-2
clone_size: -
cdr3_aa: CASSEGTGSPGANVLTF
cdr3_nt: TGCGCCAGCAGTGAAGGGACAGGGTCCCCTGGGGCCAACGTCCTGACTTTC

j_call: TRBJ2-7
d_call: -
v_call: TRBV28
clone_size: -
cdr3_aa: CASSLVARGSEQYF
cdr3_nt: TGTGCCAGCAGTTTGGTAGCGAGGGGTAGCGAGCAGTACTTC

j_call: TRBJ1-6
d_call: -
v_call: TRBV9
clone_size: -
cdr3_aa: CASSQSGARSNSPLHF
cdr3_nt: TGTGCCAGCAGCCAGAGCGGGGCCCGATCAAATTCACCCCTCCACTTT

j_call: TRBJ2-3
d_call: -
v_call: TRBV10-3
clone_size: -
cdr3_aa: CAISSSFHGSDTQYF
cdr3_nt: TGTGCCATCAGCTCTAGCTTCCACGGCTCAGATACGCAGTATTTT

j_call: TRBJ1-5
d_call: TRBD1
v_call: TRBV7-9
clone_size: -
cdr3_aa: CASSTGQGYQPQHF
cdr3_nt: TGTGCCAGCAGCACGGGACAGGGTTACCAGCCCCAGCATTTT

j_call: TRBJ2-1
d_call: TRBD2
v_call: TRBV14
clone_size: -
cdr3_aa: CASTQAGTSVNEQFF
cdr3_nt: TGTGCCAGCACCCAGGCCGGGACTAGCGTCAATGAGCAGTTCTTC

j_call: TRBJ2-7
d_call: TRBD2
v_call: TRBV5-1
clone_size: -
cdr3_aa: CASSLWGLAGGLYEQYF
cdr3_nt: TGCGCCAGCAGCTTGTGGGGACTAGCGGGAGGACTTTACGAGCAGTACTTC

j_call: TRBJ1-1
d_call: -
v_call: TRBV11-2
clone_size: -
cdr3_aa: CASRNRLNTEAFF
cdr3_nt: TGTGCCAGCAGAAACAGGCTGAACACTGAAGCTTTCTTT

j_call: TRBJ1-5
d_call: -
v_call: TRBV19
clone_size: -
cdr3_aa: CASSIAKSFGNSALGNQPQHF
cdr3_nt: TGTGCCAGTAGTATCGCTAAGTCGTTCGGAAACTCCGCGTTAGGCAATCAGCCCCAGCATTTT

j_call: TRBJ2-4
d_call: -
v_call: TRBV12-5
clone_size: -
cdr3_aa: CASGLDPGGGRLAKNIQYF
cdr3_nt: TGTGCTAGTGGTTTGGACCCCGGGGGCGGTAGATTAGCCAAAAACATTCAGTACTTC

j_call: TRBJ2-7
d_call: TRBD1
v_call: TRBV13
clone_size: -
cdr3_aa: CASSLGSWTGGPEQYF
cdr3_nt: TGTGCCAGCAGCCTGGGGAGTTGGACAGGGGGGCCCGAGCAGTACTTC

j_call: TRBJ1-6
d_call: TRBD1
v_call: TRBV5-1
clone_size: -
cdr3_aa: CASSTGQGARNSPLHF
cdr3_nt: TGCGCCAGTTCGACAGGACAGGGGGCGAGGAACTCACCCCTCCACTTT

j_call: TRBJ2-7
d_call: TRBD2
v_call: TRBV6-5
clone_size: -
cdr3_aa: CASIRGGEQYF
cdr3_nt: TGTGCCAGCATCCGGGGGGGCGAGCAGTACTTC

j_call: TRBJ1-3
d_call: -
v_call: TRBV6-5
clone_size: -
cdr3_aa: CASSYSRPDSGNTIYF
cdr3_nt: TGTGCCAGCAGTTACTCCCGCCCGGACAGTGGAAACACCATATATTTT

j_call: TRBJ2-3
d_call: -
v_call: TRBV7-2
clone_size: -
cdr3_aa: CASSLGTDTQYF
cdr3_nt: TGTGCCAGCAGCTTGGGCACAGATACGCAGTATTTT

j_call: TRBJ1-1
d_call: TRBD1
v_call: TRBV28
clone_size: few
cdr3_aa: CASSSGQGGTEAFF
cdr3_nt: TGTGCCAGCAGTTCCGGACAGGGGGGAACTGAAGCTTTCTTT

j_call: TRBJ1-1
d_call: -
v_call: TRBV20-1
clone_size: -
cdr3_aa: CSASINVGQGRFANTEAFF
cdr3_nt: TGCAGTGCTAGTATAAATGTCGGTCAGGGTAGGTTCGCCAACACTGAAGCTTTCTTT

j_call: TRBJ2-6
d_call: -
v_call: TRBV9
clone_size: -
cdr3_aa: CASSVGVSGANVLTF
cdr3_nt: TGTGCCAGCAGCGTAGGTGTCTCTGGGGCCAACGTCCTGACTTTC

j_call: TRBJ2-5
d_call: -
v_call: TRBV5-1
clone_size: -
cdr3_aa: CASSFQETQYF
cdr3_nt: TGCGCCAGCAGCTTCCAAGAGACCCAGTACTTC

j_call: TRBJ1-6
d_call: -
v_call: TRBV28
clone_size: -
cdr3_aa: CASSPSDLRGPPLHF
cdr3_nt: TGTGCCAGCAGTCCCTCGGACCTCCGGGGCCCACCCCTCCACTTT

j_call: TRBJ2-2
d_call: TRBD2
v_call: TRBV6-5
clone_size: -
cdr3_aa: CASTTAGGNGELFF
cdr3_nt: TGTGCCAGCACTACCGCGGGGGGTAACGGGGAGCTGTTTTTT

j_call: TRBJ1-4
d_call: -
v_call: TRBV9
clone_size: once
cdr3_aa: CASSVGGIANEKLFF
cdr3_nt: TGTGCCAGCAGCGTAGGTGGGATAGCTAATGAAAAACTGTTTTTT